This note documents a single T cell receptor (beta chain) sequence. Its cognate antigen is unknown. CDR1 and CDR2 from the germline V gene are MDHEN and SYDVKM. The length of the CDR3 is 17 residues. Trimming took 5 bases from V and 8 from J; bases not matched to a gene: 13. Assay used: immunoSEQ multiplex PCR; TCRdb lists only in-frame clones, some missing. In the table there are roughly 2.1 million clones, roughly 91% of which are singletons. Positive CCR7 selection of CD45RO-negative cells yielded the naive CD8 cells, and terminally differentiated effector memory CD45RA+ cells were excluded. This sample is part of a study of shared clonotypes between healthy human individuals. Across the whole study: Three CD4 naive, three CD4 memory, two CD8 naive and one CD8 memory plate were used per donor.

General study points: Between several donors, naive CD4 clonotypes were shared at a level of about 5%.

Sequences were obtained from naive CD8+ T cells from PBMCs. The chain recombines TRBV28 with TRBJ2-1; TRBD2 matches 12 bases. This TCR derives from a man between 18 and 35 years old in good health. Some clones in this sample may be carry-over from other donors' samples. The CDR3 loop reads CASSDTLAGGPLYEQFF. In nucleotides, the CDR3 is TGTGCCAGCAGTGATACCCTAGCGGGAGGGCCTTTATATGAGCAGTTCTTC. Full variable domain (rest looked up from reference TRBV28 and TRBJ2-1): DVKVTQSSRYLVKRTGEKVFLECVQDMDHENMFWYRQDPGLGLRLIYFSYDVKMKEKGDIPEGYSVSREKKERFSLILESASTNQTSMYLCASSDTLAGGPLYEQFFGPGTRLTVL.